Listed below are T cell receptor beta chains from one sample, sequenced in a study of blood T cell repertoires in COVID-19. Clones were read by immunoSEQ multiplex PCR, and TCRdb kept only the in-frame ones, dropping some. The sample yields 150,000 to 200,000 clones, 84% seen once. Input material: peripheral blood. All receptors come from a young man with active or convalescent COVID-19. Each CDR3 is given with its conserved first and last residue. The D gene is left open where the match is weak. Some rows mark clone size as missing; the rest say once, few, many or name a class of expanded clone.

cdr3_nt cdr3_aa v_call d_call j_call clone_size
TGTGCCAGAACCGACGCAGGGACAGGAAATAGCAATCAGCCCCAGCATTTT CARTDAGTGNSNQPQHF TRBV6-4 TRBD1 TRBJ1-5 .
TGTGCCAGCAGTTACTCGAAACTTGGACAGGCAATGGTGTACACCTTC CASSYSKLGQAMVYTF TRBV6-6 TRBD1 TRBJ1-2 .
TGTGCCAGCAGCTCGACAGGATCAAATCAGCCCCAGCATTTT CASSSTGSNQPQHF TRBV7-8 . TRBJ1-5 .
TGTGCCAGTAGTTTAATGACAGGGGGAAAGAAGACCCAGTACTTC CASSLMTGGKKTQYF TRBV19 TRBD1 TRBJ2-5 .
TGTGCCAGCAGTTTAGTGGGGACAGGGGACCGCGAGCAGTACTTC CASSLVGTGDREQYF TRBV27 TRBD1 TRBJ2-7 .
TGTGCCAGTACCGTCAGGTGGACCTTC CASTVRWTF TRBV19 . TRBJ1-2 .
TGTGCCAGCAGCTTAGCTGGGCGGGGATCAACCTACGAGCAGTACTTC CASSLAGRGSTYEQYF TRBV7-2 . TRBJ2-7 .
TGCAGCGTTTCATCCCTTAGCGGGGGGAATGAGCAGTTCTTC CSVSSLSGGNEQFF TRBV29-1 TRBD2 TRBJ2-1 .
TGTGCCAGCGGCCGAACGGGACAGGACTATGGCTACACCTTC CASGRTGQDYGYTF TRBV9 TRBD1 TRBJ1-2 few
TGTGCCACCAGTGATGCAGGGACAGGGATTTATCAGCCCCAGCATTTT CATSDAGTGIYQPQHF TRBV24-1 TRBD1 TRBJ1-5 .
TGTGCCAGCGTCCCCGGGGGGCCGATCTACAATGAGCAGTTCTTC CASVPGGPIYNEQFF TRBV6-6 . TRBJ2-1 once
TGTGCCAGCATCCCCGGGACAGGGGGCAATCAGCCCCAGCATTTT CASIPGTGGNQPQHF TRBV6-2/TRBV6-3 TRBD1 TRBJ1-5 once
TGTGCCAGCAGCTTGGATCAGAAAGACTATGGCTACACCTTC CASSLDQKDYGYTF TRBV5-8 . TRBJ1-2 .
TGTGCCAGCTCACCGGGGGCTAGCGGGACGAGCGTCAATGAGCAGTTCTTC CASSPGASGTSVNEQFF TRBV18 TRBD2 TRBJ2-1 .
TGTGCCAGCAGCCCCGGAGGGCCCAGGGCTCAACGTGAGCAGTTCTTC CASSPGGPRAQREQFF TRBV9 . TRBJ2-1 .
TGTGCCAGCAGAGCACCGGGACGGGGGACGGAAGCTTTCTTT CASRAPGRGTEAFF TRBV6-5 . TRBJ1-1 .
TGTGCCAGCAGTCCACGACTAGCGGGAGGGCCCGGGGACAATGAGCAGTTCTTC CASSPRLAGGPGDNEQFF TRBV11-3 TRBD2 TRBJ2-1 .
TGTGCCTGGAGCCCCGAGGACAGGGGTGGCCCTGAAGCTTTCTTT CAWSPEDRGGPEAFF TRBV30 TRBD1 TRBJ1-1 .
TGTGCCAGCAGCCAAACGCAGGGGCAGTTCTTC CASSQTQGQFF TRBV3-1/TRBV3-2 . TRBJ2-1 many
TGTGCCAGCAGCCAAGTTGGAGACAGGGTTGATGAAAAACTGTTTTTT CASSQVGDRVDEKLFF TRBV4-2 TRBD1 TRBJ1-4 once
TGTGCCAGCAGCTTAGCGCGAGGGTTGAACACTGAAGCTTTCTTT CASSLARGLNTEAFF TRBV7-9 . TRBJ1-1 .
TGTGCCAGCAGTACTTCTTCGTTCGGCTACACCTTC CASSTSSFGYTF TRBV6-5 . TRBJ1-2 .
TGTGCCAGCGGCAGACGGGACACAAGCTCCTATAATTCACCCCTCCACTTT CASGRRDTSSYNSPLHF TRBV27 . TRBJ1-6 .
TGTGCCAGCAGTTACTCGATGGCCGGGGGCTACACCTTC CASSYSMAGGYTF TRBV6-5 . TRBJ1-2 .
TGTGCCAGCAGCTTGGGGATACAGGCGATAGAGACCCAGTACTTC CASSLGIQAIETQYF TRBV11-3 . TRBJ2-5 .
TGTGCCAGCAGCTTAGCGGTTGGGACAGCGAACACCGGGGAGCTGTTTTTT CASSLAVGTANTGELFF TRBV7-6 TRBD1 TRBJ2-2 .
TGTGCCAGCAGTTCAGGACTAGCGGGACTCTACGAGCAGTACTTC CASSSGLAGLYEQYF TRBV6-5 TRBD2 TRBJ2-7 .
TGTGCCAGCAGCGTGGACAGCTCCTACAATGAGCAGTTCTTC CASSVDSSYNEQFF TRBV5-5 . TRBJ2-1 .
TGTGCCAGCAGCCGGACAGAGAACACTGAAGCTTTCTTT CASSRTENTEAFF TRBV6-5 . TRBJ1-1 once
TGCGCCAGCAGCCAGGAGAGACAGGGGGCGATGTATTCACCCCTCCACTTT CASSQERQGAMYSPLHF TRBV4-3 TRBD1 TRBJ1-6 .
TGTGCCAGCAGCTTAACATTGGGGGCATTCCAGTACTTC CASSLTLGAFQYF TRBV7-3 . TRBJ2-4 .
TGTGCCAGCAGTCCATGGGGCAGCTCGAACACCGGGGAGCTGTTTTTT CASSPWGSSNTGELFF TRBV28 . TRBJ2-2 .
TGTGCCAGCAGCTTTCGACAGGATTCTGGAAACACCATATATTTT CASSFRQDSGNTIYF TRBV7-9 . TRBJ1-3 .
TGTGCCAGCAGCTGGGGGACAGGGGGGAACACTGAAGCTTTCTTT CASSWGTGGNTEAFF TRBV7-9 TRBD1 TRBJ1-1 .
TGTGCCAGCAGCGTAGGGACAGGGAATCAGCCCCAGCATTTT CASSVGTGNQPQHF TRBV9 TRBD1 TRBJ1-5 .
TGTGCCAGCAGCTTAGACGTCTCAAGCACGCAGTATTTT CASSLDVSSTQYF TRBV7-9 . TRBJ2-3 .
TGTGCCAGCAGCTTAGGACAGGGGAACTACGAGCAGTACTTC CASSLGQGNYEQYF TRBV11-3 TRBD1 TRBJ2-7 .
TGTGCCAGCAGCAGGGCGGGAAATAATTCACCCCTCCACTTT CASSRAGNNSPLHF TRBV11-2 . TRBJ1-6 .
TGTGCCAGTAGTACCCGACAGGGGGCCGCTGGCTACACCTTC CASSTRQGAAGYTF TRBV19 TRBD1 TRBJ1-2 .
TGTGCCTGGAGCCGAGCGGGACAGGGGAGCAATGAGCAGTTCTTC CAWSRAGQGSNEQFF TRBV30 TRBD1 TRBJ2-1 .
TGTGCCAGCAGTTTGACAGGGGGCTCTGGAAACACCATATATTTT CASSLTGGSGNTIYF TRBV27 TRBD1 TRBJ1-3 few
TGTGCCAGCAGGACCCGGGACAGGGCGATCTACGAGCAGTACTTC CASRTRDRAIYEQYF TRBV7-2 TRBD1 TRBJ2-7 .
TGTGCCAGCAGTAGTCGGGCGGGTGGGTCCTACAATGAGCAGTTCTTC CASSSRAGGSYNEQFF TRBV28 . TRBJ2-1 .
TGTGCCTGGGATGATGGGGGCTCTGTCCTGTTTTTT CAWDDGGSVLFF TRBV30 . TRBJ1-4 .
TGCGCCAGCAGCTTGGGTGGGGCACCCCTCACAGATACGCAGTATTTT CASSLGGAPLTDTQYF TRBV5-1 . TRBJ2-3 .
TGTGCCACCAGTGCCCCGGACAGCCATAGCAATCAGCCCCAGCATTTT CATSAPDSHSNQPQHF TRBV24-1 . TRBJ1-5 .
TGTGCCAGCAGAGAACAGGGTGCCGCAACTAATGAAAAACTGTTTTTT CASREQGAATNEKLFF TRBV2 . TRBJ1-4 few
TGTGCCAGCTCACCGCGGACAGGGCGGGAGACCCAGTACTTC CASSPRTGRETQYF TRBV18 TRBD1 TRBJ2-5 .